These 4 T cell receptor beta chains came from one sample sequenced in a study of technical replicates of blood from a few donors. The data were produced by immunoSEQ multiplex PCR, yet TCRdb's version contains in-frame clones alone and is incomplete. Of tens of thousands of clones listed, roughly 97% are singletons. The sample taken for sequencing was T cells isolated from PBMCs. The receptors were gathered from a human donor in good health.

This chain uses TRBV5-1 with TRBJ2-1; 9 nucleotides agree with TRBD2. The CDR3 consists of 15 residues. V dropped 5 bases and J dropped 1; count of bases not matched to a gene: 4. CDR1 SGHRS and CDR2 YFSETQ come from the germline V gene. The CDR3 here is CASSATSGSYNEQFF. The CDR3 coding sequence is TGCGCCAGCAGTGCGACTAGCGGATCCTACAATGAGCAGTTCTTC.

The V call is TRBV5-1, the J call TRBJ2-5; 13 nucleotides agree with TRBD2. Trimming took 7 bases from V and 4 from J; bases not matched to a gene: 19. Per the germline V gene, CDR1 is SGHRS and CDR2 is YFSETQ. The CDR3 covers 19 residues. This CDR3 reads CASSPGGLGLAGDVETQYF. The CDR3 DNA sequence: TGCGCCAGCTCACCCGGGGGGCTCGGACTAGCGGGAGATGTAGAGACCCAGTACTTC.

This rearrangement joins TRBV7-2 to TRBJ2-7; no clear D gene. Looked up from germline, CDR1 is SGHTA and CDR2 is FQGNSA. V lost 7 bases to trimming and J lost 5 bases, with 18 bases between them. CDR3 length equals 14 residues. The CDR3 region is CASTPPESSHEQYF. The CDR3, as DNA: TGTGCCAGCACCCCGCCGGAGAGCAGCCACGAGCAGTACTTC.

The V gene is TRBV28, the J gene TRBJ2-7; TRBD2 agrees at 8 bases. Per germline, CDR1 MDHEN and CDR2 SYDVKM. CDR3 length: 11 residues. The CDR3 here is CATSALYEQYF. DNA for the CDR3: TGTGCGACTAGCGCACTCTACGAGCAGTACTTC.